Here is one T cell receptor beta chain with its context. The antigen is undetermined. The entry originates in a study of T cell responses to AZD1222 COVID-19 vaccine. Study-wide results and caveats: Nearly half of spike-specific TCRs reportedly go after variant regions that carry no mutations. Rises in breadth and depth of Spike-specific TCRs came after two AZD1222 doses.

This CDR3 is built from 18 residues. Deletions cut 1 base from V and 3 bases from J, with 19 bases between. Germline CDR1 and CDR2: SGHNT and YYREEE (reference sequence). Assay used: immunoSEQ multiplex PCR; TCRdb lists only in-frame clones, some missing. The sample records around 170,000 clones, roughly 90% being singletons. V and J are TRBV5-4 and TRBJ1-4; D is unclear. This clonotype originated in an adult in good health. The material was peripheral blood, obtained on day 0 of AZD1222 vaccination. The DNA for the CDR3 is TGTGCCAGCAGCTTGCGGTCCGCGGGGTCGGGCTCTAATGAAAAACTGTTTTTT. This gives the protein CASSLRSAGSGSNEKLFF. The full variable domain, in which reference TRBV5-4 and TRBJ1-4 provide the parts outside the CDR3, is ETGVTQSPTHLIKTRGQQVTLRCSSQSGHNTVSWYQQALGQGPQFIFQYYREEENGRGNFPPRFSGLQFPNYSSELNVNALELDDSALYLCASSLRSAGSGSNEKLFFGSGTQLSVL.